This record concerns one TCR beta chain sequence. The antigen is undetermined. These data belong to a study of CXCR3-negative and CXCR3-positive naive CD8 T cells. Study context: The TRB read total, about 135 million, broke down to about 1.5 +/- 0.3 million reads per library.

Germline CDR1 reads LGHNA; CDR2 reads YNFKEQ. This CDR3 contains 17 residues. Findings and limits, study-wide: TRB CDR3s were more hydrophobic in CXCR3-positive than in CXCR3-negative naive cells. Naive subsets were similarly diverse, while memory CD8+ repertoires were much less diverse.

The method, 5' RACE with UMI labels, was used to prepare the TRB cDNA libraries. TCRdb derives one entry per CDR3 protein from the 5' RACE reads, leaving out DNA. The sample spans over 100,000 distinct CDR3 sequences; the ten largest clones claim less than 0.55%. The sequenced sample consisted of naive CXCR3- CD8+ T cells from blood. Noted subset: CD45RO-CCR7+CD27+CD95- naive CD8+ T cells lacking CXCR3 (TNR3-). The source of this sequence is a human donor in good health. Some clones in this sample may be carry-over from other donors' samples. The chain couples TRBV4-2 to TRBJ2-3. The CDR3 sequence: CASSQDSLAGGTDTQYF.